Presented here are 11 T cell receptor beta chains from one specimen sequenced in a study of cytomegalovirus exposure and HLA in healthy donors (dated 2017 in TCRdb). Library method: the immunoSEQ multiplex PCR assay. For the multiplex PCR, a mixture combining 60 forward primers for TCR Vbeta segments and 13 reverse primers for TCR Jbeta segments was used. Drawn from immuneACCESS, this table holds only the in-frame rearrangements with V and J called that TCRdb kept. Clones are partly lost; checked studies trace under half to an unresolved V gene and leave the rest unexplained. This sample lists over 150,000 clones; over 70% were detected once. 7.4% of the sample goes to the ten largest clones. The source material was PBMCs. The origin of the receptors is a male donor in good health and CMV-seropositive.

The CDR3: CASSFSSGGQNEQFF. DNA for the CDR3: TGTGCCAGCAGCTTCTCTAGCGGGGGCCAGAATGAGCAGTTCTTC. The chain combines TRBV7-2 with TRBJ2-1; TRBD2 agrees at 10 bases. The CDR3 runs 15 residues. V was clipped by 3 bases and J by 7 bases; unmatched bases: 6. Germline V gene lookup returns CDR1 SGHTA and CDR2 FQGNSA.

The chain employs TRBV9 and TRBJ2-2; 8 bases match TRBD2. V was clipped by 4 bases and J by 6 bases; unmatched bases: 5. Germline CDR1 SGDLS, CDR2 YYNGEE. The CDR3 is 14 amino acids. The CDR3 nucleotides read TGTGCCAGCAGCCCCGGGGGGGCATCCGGGGAGCTGTTTTTT. Protein sequence: CASSPGGASGELFF.

The genes are TRBV19 and TRBJ1-5, with 9 bases matching TRBD1. From germline, CDR1 is LNHDA and CDR2 SQIVND (reference sequence). The J segment lost 4 bases and the V segment lost 1 base, leaving 5 bases of the junction unmatched. This CDR3 spans 16 amino acids. The CDR3, as DNA: TGTGCCAGTAGTATAGTTGGGACAGGGTGGAATCAGCCCCAGCATTTT. This gives the protein CASSIVGTGWNQPQHF.

The rearrangement uses TRBV19 and TRBJ2-1; the match to TRBD1 covers 10 bases. The trim removed 5 bases at V and 3 bases at J, leaving 4 bases unmatched. The CDR3 is made up of 15 amino acids. Germline V CDR1 and CDR2: LNHDA, SQIVND (reference sequence). The CDR3 reads CASSFRDRGYNEQFF. CDR3 DNA sequence: TGTGCCAGTAGTTTCCGGGACAGGGGCTACAATGAGCAGTTCTTC.

This rearrangement joins TRBV10-1 to TRBJ2-3, with D tentatively TRBD1 (6 bases). The V end lost 5 bases, the J end lost 5 bases, and 11 bases lay between the germline ends. Germline values: CDR1 WNHNN, CDR2 SYGVQD (reference sequence). This CDR3 has 13 amino acids. This CDR3 reads CASSPQGRDTQYF. In nucleotides, the CDR3 is TGCGCCAGCAGTCCGCAGGGGCGAGATACGCAGTATTTT.

The V and J genes are TRBV10-3 and TRBJ2-3; 8 nucleotides align to TRBD1. The CDR3 is made up of 13 amino acids. V shed 10 bases, J shed 3 bases, and the junction held 6 bases outside the gene matches. The V gene's germline CDR1 is ENHRY and CDR2 SYGVKD. CDR3 residues: CASQGAITDTQYF. The CDR3 nucleotides read TGTGCCAGCCAGGGGGCGATAACAGATACGCAGTATTTT.

This clone was seen a few times. The chain joins TRBV29-1 to TRBJ1-1; D is uncertain. The CDR3 totals 11 residues. Per the germline V gene, CDR1 is SQVTM and CDR2 is ANQGSEA. Trimming left V 4 bases short and J 3 bases short, with 6 bases between. Here the CDR3 DNA reads TGCAGCGTTGGTTCGGACACTGAAGCTTTCTTT. Translation gives CSVGSDTEAFF. Full variable domain (outside the CDR3, taken from reference TRBV29-1 and TRBJ1-1): SAVISQKPSRDICQRGTSLTIQCQVDSQVTMMFWYRQQPGQSLTLIATANQGSEATYESGFVIDKFPISRPNLTFSTLTVSNMSPEDSSIYLCSVGSDTEAFFGQGTRLTVV.

The CDR3 spells CASSASAQGASGELFF. CDR3 bases: TGTGCCAGCAGCGCGAGCGCGCAGGGGGCGTCAGGGGAGCTGTTTTTT. The rearrangement links TRBV7-2 to TRBJ2-2; 8 bases align to TRBD1. Germline V gives CDR1 SGHTA, CDR2 FQGNSA. The CDR3 is 16 amino acids. V lost 5 bases to trimming and J lost 8 bases; unmatched junction nucleotides: 13.

The chain couples TRBV7-9 to TRBJ2-7, with TRBD1 matching over 8 bases. The length of the CDR3 is 14 residues. Germline assignment: CDR1 SEHNR and CDR2 FQNEAQ (reference sequence). The J segment lost 2 bases and the V segment lost 5 bases, leaving 5 bases of the junction unmatched. CDR3: CASSPGTGPYEQYF. CDR3 DNA: TGTGCCAGCAGCCCGGGGACAGGCCCCTACGAGCAGTACTTC.

This rearrangement joins TRBV30 to TRBJ1-3, with D unclear. V gave up 5 bases and J gave up 2 bases, with 16 bases separating them. CDR3 size: 15 residues. The germline gives CDR1 GTSNPN, CDR2 SVGIG (reference sequence). Here the CDR3 reads CAWGRPGRAGNTIYF. CDR3 DNA sequence: TGTGCCTGGGGGCGACCCGGGAGGGCTGGAAACACCATATATTTT.

The rearrangement uses TRBV19 and TRBJ2-5, with TRBD2 as a possible D gene (6 bases). CDR1 LNHDA and CDR2 SQIVND come from the germline V gene (reference sequence). This CDR3 comprises 14 residues. Trimming removed 7 bases from V and 3 bases from J, with 15 bases in between. CDR3: CASNPRGGEETQYF. CDR3 DNA sequence: TGTGCCAGTAACCCCCGGGGCGGGGAAGAGACCCAGTACTTC.